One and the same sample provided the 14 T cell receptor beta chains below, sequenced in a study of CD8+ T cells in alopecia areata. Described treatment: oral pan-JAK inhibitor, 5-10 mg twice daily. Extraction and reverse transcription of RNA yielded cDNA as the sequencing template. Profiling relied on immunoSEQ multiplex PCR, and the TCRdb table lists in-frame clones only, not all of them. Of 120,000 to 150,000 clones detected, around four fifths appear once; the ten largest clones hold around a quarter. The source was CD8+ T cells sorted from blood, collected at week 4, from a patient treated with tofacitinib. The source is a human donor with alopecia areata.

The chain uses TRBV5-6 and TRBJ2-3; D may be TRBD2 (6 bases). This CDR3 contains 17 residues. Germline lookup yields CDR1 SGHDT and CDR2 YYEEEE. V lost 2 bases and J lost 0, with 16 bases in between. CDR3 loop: CASSFRPGGPSTDTQYF. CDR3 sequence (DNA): TGTGCCAGCAGCTTCCGGCCCGGAGGGCCCAGCACAGATACGCAGTATTTT.

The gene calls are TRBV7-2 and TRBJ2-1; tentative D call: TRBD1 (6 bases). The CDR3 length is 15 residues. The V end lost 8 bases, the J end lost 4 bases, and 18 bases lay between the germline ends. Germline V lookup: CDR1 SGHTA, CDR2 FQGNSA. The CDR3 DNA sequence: TGTGCCAGCCGCCCCCGAGGGGGTCTGTACAATGAGCAGTTCTTC. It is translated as CASRPRGGLYNEQFF.

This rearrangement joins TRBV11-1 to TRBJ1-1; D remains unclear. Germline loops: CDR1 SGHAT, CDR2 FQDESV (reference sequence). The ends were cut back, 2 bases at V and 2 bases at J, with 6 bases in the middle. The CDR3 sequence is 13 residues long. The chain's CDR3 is CASSLSGNTEAFF. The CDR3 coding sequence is TGTGCCAGCAGCTTATCTGGAAACACTGAAGCTTTCTTT.

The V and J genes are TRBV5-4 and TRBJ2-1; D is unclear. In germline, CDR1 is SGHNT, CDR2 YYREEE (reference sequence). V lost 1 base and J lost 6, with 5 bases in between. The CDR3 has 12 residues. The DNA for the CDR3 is TGTGCCAGCAGCTTGCAGAGCAATGAGCAGTTCTTC. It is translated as CASSLQSNEQFF.

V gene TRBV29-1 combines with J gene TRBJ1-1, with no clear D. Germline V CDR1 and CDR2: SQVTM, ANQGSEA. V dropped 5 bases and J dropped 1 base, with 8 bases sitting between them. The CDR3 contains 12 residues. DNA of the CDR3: TGCAGCGTTACCGACTGGAACACTGAAGCTTTCTTT. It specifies CSVTDWNTEAFF.

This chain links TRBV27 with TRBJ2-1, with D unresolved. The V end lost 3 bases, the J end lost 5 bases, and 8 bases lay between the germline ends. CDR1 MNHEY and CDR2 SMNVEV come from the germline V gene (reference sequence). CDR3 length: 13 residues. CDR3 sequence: CASSFGPDNEQFF. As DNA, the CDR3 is TGTGCCAGCAGTTTCGGACCAGACAATGAGCAGTTCTTC.

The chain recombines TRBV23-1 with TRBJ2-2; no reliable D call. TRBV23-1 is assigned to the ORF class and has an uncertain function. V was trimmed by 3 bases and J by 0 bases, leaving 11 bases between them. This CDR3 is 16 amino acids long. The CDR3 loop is CASSQSGESNTGELFF. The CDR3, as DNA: TGCGCCAGCAGTCAGTCCGGCGAATCGAACACCGGGGAGCTGTTTTTT.

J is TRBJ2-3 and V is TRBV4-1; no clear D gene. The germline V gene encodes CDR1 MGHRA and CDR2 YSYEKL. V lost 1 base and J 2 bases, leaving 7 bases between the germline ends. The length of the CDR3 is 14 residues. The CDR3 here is CASSQGEFTDTQYF. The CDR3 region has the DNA TGCGCCAGCAGCCAAGGGGAATTCACAGATACGCAGTATTTT.

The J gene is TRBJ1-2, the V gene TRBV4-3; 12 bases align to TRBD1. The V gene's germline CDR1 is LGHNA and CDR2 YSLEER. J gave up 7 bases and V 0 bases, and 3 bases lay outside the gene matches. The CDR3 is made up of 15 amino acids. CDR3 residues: CASSQDRDRGLGYTF. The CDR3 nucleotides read TGCGCCAGCAGCCAAGATAGGGACAGGGGGCTTGGCTACACCTTC.

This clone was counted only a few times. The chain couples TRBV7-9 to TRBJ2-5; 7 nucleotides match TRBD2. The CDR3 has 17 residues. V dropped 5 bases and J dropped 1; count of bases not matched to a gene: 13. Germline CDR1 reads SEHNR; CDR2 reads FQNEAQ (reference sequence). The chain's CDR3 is CASSDTLGGGTQETQYF. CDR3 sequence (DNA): TGTGCCAGCAGCGACACGCTGGGCGGGGGAACCCAAGAGACCCAGTACTTC.

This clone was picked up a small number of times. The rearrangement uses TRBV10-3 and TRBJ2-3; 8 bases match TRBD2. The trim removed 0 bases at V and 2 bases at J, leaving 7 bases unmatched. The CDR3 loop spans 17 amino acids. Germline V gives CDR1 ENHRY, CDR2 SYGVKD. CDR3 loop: CAISESGGAGDTDTQYF. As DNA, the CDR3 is TGTGCCATCAGTGAGTCGGGAGGAGCGGGGGACACAGATACGCAGTATTTT.

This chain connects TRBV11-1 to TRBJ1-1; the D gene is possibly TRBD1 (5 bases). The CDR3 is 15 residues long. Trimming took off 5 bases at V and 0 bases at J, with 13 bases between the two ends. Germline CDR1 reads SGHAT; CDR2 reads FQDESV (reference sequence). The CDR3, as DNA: TGTGCCAGCAGCACCACACAGGAGATGAACACTGAAGCTTTCTTT. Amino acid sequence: CASSTTQEMNTEAFF.

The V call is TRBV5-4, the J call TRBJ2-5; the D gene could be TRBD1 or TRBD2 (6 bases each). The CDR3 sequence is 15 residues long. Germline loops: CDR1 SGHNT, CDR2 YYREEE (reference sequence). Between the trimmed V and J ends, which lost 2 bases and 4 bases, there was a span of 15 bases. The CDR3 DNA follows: TGTGCCAGCAGCTTCCAAGGGGGAGGTGGAGAGACCCAGTACTTC. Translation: CASSFQGGGGETQYF.

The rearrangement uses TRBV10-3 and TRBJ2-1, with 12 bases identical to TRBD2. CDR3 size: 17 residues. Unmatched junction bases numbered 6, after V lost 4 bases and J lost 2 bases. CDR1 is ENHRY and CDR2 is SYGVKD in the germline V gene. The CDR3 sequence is CAISGLAGGTPYNEQFF. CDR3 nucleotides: TGTGCCATCAGTGGCCTAGCGGGGGGGACGCCCTACAATGAGCAGTTCTTC.